A selection of T cell receptor beta chains follows, all from one sample in a study of cytomegalovirus exposure and HLA in healthy donors. The protocol was immunoSEQ multiplex PCR, while the TCRdb copy is restricted to in-frame clones and leaves out a portion. Among some 190,000 clones, about 79% were seen once, and the ten largest hold 1.5% to 2%. Sequences were obtained from PBMCs. These receptors originate from a man aged 18-30 years in good health and CMV-seronegative. CDR3s include the opening cysteine and the closing phenylalanine or tryptophan. The order of the fields is V gene, D gene, J gene, clone size, CDR3 protein, CDR3 DNA. The D gene is left open where the match is weak. For some rows the clone size is stated as once, few or many, or as a class when expanded; others skip it.

v_gene: TRBV7-3
d_gene: TRBD1
j_gene: TRBJ1-2
abundance: .
CDR3aa: CASSVDREKGYTF
CDR3nt: TGTGCCAGCAGCGTAGACAGGGAAAAGGGCTACACCTTC

v_gene: TRBV30
d_gene: .
j_gene: TRBJ1-2
abundance: few
CDR3aa: CAWSEGLSGYGYTF
CDR3nt: TGTGCCTGGAGTGAGGGCCTTTCGGGGTACGGCTACACCTTC

v_gene: TRBV25-1
d_gene: TRBD1
j_gene: TRBJ2-7
abundance: .
CDR3aa: CASSEWDRAQNEQYF
CDR3nt: TGTGCCAGCAGTGAATGGGACAGGGCACAGAACGAGCAGTACTTC

v_gene: TRBV9
d_gene: .
j_gene: TRBJ2-3
abundance: .
CDR3aa: CASSVGLPAGPTDTQYF
CDR3nt: TGTGCCAGCAGCGTAGGCCTTCCGGCGGGGCCCACAGATACGCAGTATTTT

v_gene: TRBV27
d_gene: .
j_gene: TRBJ2-7
abundance: few
CDR3aa: CASSSYGSYEQYF
CDR3nt: TGTGCCAGCAGTTCTTACGGGTCCTACGAGCAGTACTTC

v_gene: TRBV30
d_gene: .
j_gene: TRBJ1-5
abundance: .
CDR3aa: CAWGGSENQPQHF
CDR3nt: TGTGCCTGGGGGGGGTCGGAGAATCAGCCCCAGCATTTT

v_gene: TRBV7-2
d_gene: .
j_gene: TRBJ1-1
abundance: once
CDR3aa: CASSLWRGTEAFF
CDR3nt: TGTGCCAGCAGCCTGTGGAGGGGAACTGAAGCTTTCTTT

v_gene: TRBV30
d_gene: TRBD1
j_gene: TRBJ1-1
abundance: few
CDR3aa: CAWNLQGATEAFF
CDR3nt: TGTGCCTGGAATTTACAGGGGGCCACTGAAGCTTTCTTT

v_gene: TRBV19
d_gene: .
j_gene: TRBJ1-5
abundance: .
CDR3aa: CASSILMQGRQPQHF
CDR3nt: TGTGCCAGTAGTATACTAATGCAAGGGAGGCAGCCCCAGCATTTT

v_gene: TRBV6-5
d_gene: .
j_gene: TRBJ1-1
abundance: .
CDR3aa: CASSTPQGKNTEAFF
CDR3nt: TGTGCCAGCAGTACCCCCCAGGGAAAGAACACTGAAGCTTTCTTT

v_gene: TRBV11-3
d_gene: .
j_gene: TRBJ1-3
abundance: .
CDR3aa: CASSLGPPGNTIYF
CDR3nt: TGTGCCAGCAGCTTGGGCCCTCCTGGAAACACCATATATTTT

v_gene: TRBV5-1
d_gene: .
j_gene: TRBJ1-6
abundance: .
CDR3aa: CAITNSPLHF
CDR3nt: TGCGCCATCACAAATTCACCCCTCCACTTT

v_gene: TRBV5-1
d_gene: TRBD1
j_gene: TRBJ1-2
abundance: .
CDR3aa: CASSLGQGSGYTF
CDR3nt: TGCGCCAGCAGCTTGGGACAGGGTAGTGGCTACACCTTC

v_gene: TRBV5-1
d_gene: .
j_gene: TRBJ1-1
abundance: .
CDR3aa: CASSLGDTTNTEAFF
CDR3nt: TGCGCCAGCAGCTTGGGCGACACAACGAACACTGAAGCTTTCTTT

v_gene: TRBV6-1
d_gene: TRBD2
j_gene: TRBJ2-1
abundance: .
CDR3aa: CASTGGKGDEQFF
CDR3nt: TGTGCCAGCACGGGGGGAAAGGGCGATGAGCAGTTCTTC

v_gene: TRBV6-6
d_gene: .
j_gene: TRBJ1-5
abundance: .
CDR3aa: CASSPGGGGNQPQHF
CDR3nt: TGTGCCAGCAGCCCGGGGGGGGGAGGCAATCAGCCCCAGCATTTT

v_gene: TRBV19
d_gene: .
j_gene: TRBJ2-6
abundance: once
CDR3aa: CASTQGVSGANVLTF
CDR3nt: TGTGCCAGTACCCAAGGGGTCTCTGGGGCCAACGTCCTGACTTTC

v_gene: TRBV7-3
d_gene: TRBD2
j_gene: TRBJ2-1
abundance: .
CDR3aa: CASSLTTSGADEQFF
CDR3nt: TGTGCCAGCAGCTTAACCACTAGCGGGGCTGATGAGCAGTTCTTC

v_gene: TRBV11-2
d_gene: TRBD1
j_gene: TRBJ1-3
abundance: .
CDR3aa: CASAGGPGGSGNTIYF
CDR3nt: TGTGCCAGCGCGGGGGGCCCAGGGGGCTCTGGAAACACCATATATTTT

v_gene: TRBV5-6
d_gene: .
j_gene: TRBJ2-1
abundance: .
CDR3aa: CASSLVMGLNNEQFF
CDR3nt: TGTGCCAGCAGCTTGGTCATGGGGCTCAACAATGAGCAGTTCTTC

v_gene: TRBV6-6
d_gene: .
j_gene: TRBJ1-2
abundance: .
CDR3aa: CASILNGDYYGYTF
CDR3nt: TGTGCCAGCATCCTGAATGGGGACTACTATGGCTACACCTTC

v_gene: TRBV4-1
d_gene: .
j_gene: TRBJ2-7
abundance: once
CDR3aa: CASSPPGLPYEQYF
CDR3nt: TGCGCCAGCAGCCCGCCGGGACTCCCTTACGAGCAGTACTTT

v_gene: TRBV18
d_gene: .
j_gene: TRBJ2-7
abundance: .
CDR3aa: CASSPSGEDEQYF
CDR3nt: TGTGCCAGCTCACCGTCCGGGGAGGACGAGCAGTACTTC

v_gene: TRBV7-3
d_gene: .
j_gene: TRBJ1-1
abundance: .
CDR3aa: CASSLTDLRGGNTEAFF
CDR3nt: TGTGCCAGCAGCTTAACCGACCTCAGGGGTGGAAACACTGAAGCTTTCTTT

v_gene: TRBV18
d_gene: .
j_gene: TRBJ1-1
abundance: .
CDR3aa: CASSPNGGTEAFF
CDR3nt: TGTGCCAGCTCACCAAATGGGGGGACTGAAGCTTTCTTT

v_gene: TRBV15
d_gene: TRBD1
j_gene: TRBJ2-1
abundance: .
CDR3aa: CATTSRRQGAYEQFF
CDR3nt: TGTGCCACCACCAGCCGGAGGCAGGGGGCATATGAGCAGTTCTTC

v_gene: TRBV11-2
d_gene: TRBD2
j_gene: TRBJ2-1
abundance: once
CDR3aa: CASSVVAGGVVDEQFF
CDR3nt: TGTGCCAGCAGCGTAGTAGCGGGAGGGGTGGTGGATGAGCAGTTCTTC

v_gene: TRBV29-1
d_gene: TRBD2
j_gene: TRBJ2-2
abundance: few
CDR3aa: CSAVGTSAGELFF
CDR3nt: TGCAGCGCCGTAGGGACTAGCGCCGGGGAGCTGTTTTTT

v_gene: TRBV29-1
d_gene: TRBD1
j_gene: TRBJ1-2
abundance: .
CDR3aa: CSAKGQGNTF
CDR3nt: TGCAGCGCCAAAGGACAGGGGAACACCTTC

v_gene: TRBV28
d_gene: TRBD1
j_gene: TRBJ2-2
abundance: .
CDR3aa: CASSLVQGAVGELFF
CDR3nt: TGTGCCAGCAGTTTGGTCCAGGGGGCGGTCGGGGAGCTGTTTTTT

v_gene: TRBV5-1
d_gene: .
j_gene: TRBJ1-1
abundance: few
CDR3aa: CASSSPGLGGGAFF
CDR3nt: TGCGCCAGCAGCTCCCCCGGTTTGGGCGGGGGAGCTTTCTTT

v_gene: TRBV2
d_gene: TRBD1
j_gene: TRBJ1-5
abundance: .
CDR3aa: CASSEALTGGNQPQHF
CDR3nt: TGTGCCAGCAGTGAAGCCCTGACAGGGGGCAATCAGCCCCAGCATTTT

v_gene: TRBV27
d_gene: .
j_gene: TRBJ2-5
abundance: .
CDR3aa: CASSFVGEQETQYF
CDR3nt: TGTGCCAGCAGTTTTGTCGGGGAGCAAGAGACCCAGTACTTC

v_gene: TRBV19
d_gene: .
j_gene: TRBJ2-2
abundance: .
CDR3aa: CASSTYGTPNTGELFF
CDR3nt: TGTGCCAGTAGTACCTACGGGACACCGAACACCGGGGAGCTGTTTTTT

v_gene: TRBV5-6
d_gene: .
j_gene: TRBJ2-7
abundance: .
CDR3aa: CASSLGRESEQYF
CDR3nt: TGTGCCAGCAGCTTGGGGAGGGAAAGCGAGCAGTACTTC

v_gene: TRBV15
d_gene: .
j_gene: TRBJ2-3
abundance: .
CDR3aa: CATSRAVIRTDTQYF
CDR3nt: TGTGCCACCAGCAGAGCAGTCATCCGCACAGATACGCAGTATTTT

v_gene: TRBV30
d_gene: .
j_gene: TRBJ2-7
abundance: .
CDR3aa: CAWGSPYEQYF
CDR3nt: TGTGCCTGGGGCAGTCCCTACGAGCAGTACTTC

v_gene: TRBV6-5
d_gene: TRBD1
j_gene: TRBJ2-2
abundance: .
CDR3aa: CASSRQGSGELFF
CDR3nt: TGTGCCAGCAGTCGACAGGGATCCGGGGAGCTGTTTTTT

v_gene: TRBV5-1
d_gene: .
j_gene: TRBJ2-7
abundance: .
CDR3aa: CASSLYGYEQYF
CDR3nt: TGCGCCAGCAGCTTGTACGGGTACGAGCAGTACTTC

v_gene: TRBV5-1
d_gene: TRBD1
j_gene: TRBJ1-4
abundance: .
CDR3aa: CASSRDRGTNEKLFF
CDR3nt: TGCGCCAGCAGTCGGGACAGGGGAACTAATGAAAAACTGTTTTTT

v_gene: TRBV13
d_gene: TRBD2
j_gene: TRBJ2-1
abundance: .
CDR3aa: CASSPRTGLAGGPLVQFF
CDR3nt: TGTGCCAGCAGCCCTCGCACGGGACTAGCGGGAGGGCCTCTTGTGCAGTTCTTC

v_gene: TRBV2
d_gene: TRBD1
j_gene: TRBJ1-6
abundance: .
CDR3aa: CASSEWQGASSYNSPLHF
CDR3nt: TGTGCCAGCAGTGAATGGCAGGGGGCGAGCTCCTATAATTCACCCCTCCACTTT

v_gene: TRBV5-1
d_gene: .
j_gene: TRBJ2-7
abundance: .
CDR3aa: CASSSATVGYEQYF
CDR3nt: TGCGCCAGCAGCTCGGCGACAGTTGGGTACGAGCAGTACTTC

v_gene: TRBV6-5
d_gene: TRBD1
j_gene: TRBJ2-7
abundance: .
CDR3aa: CASSPDRVWLDEQYF
CDR3nt: TGTGCCAGCAGTCCGGACAGGGTATGGTTGGACGAGCAGTACTTC

v_gene: TRBV2
d_gene: TRBD1
j_gene: TRBJ2-5
abundance: .
CDR3aa: CATTGDREETQYF
CDR3nt: TGTGCCACTACGGGGGACAGGGAAGAGACCCAGTACTTC

v_gene: TRBV15
d_gene: TRBD2
j_gene: TRBJ2-7
abundance: .
CDR3aa: CATSGGGRGNPYEQYF
CDR3nt: TGTGCCACCAGCGGGGGGGGAAGGGGAAACCCCTACGAGCAGTACTTC

v_gene: TRBV28
d_gene: .
j_gene: TRBJ1-5
abundance: .
CDR3aa: CASSSDQASNQPQHF
CDR3nt: TGTGCCAGCAGTTCGGATCAGGCAAGCAATCAGCCCCAGCATTTT

v_gene: TRBV7-8
d_gene: .
j_gene: TRBJ1-4
abundance: .
CDR3aa: CASSPRTVEKLFF
CDR3nt: TGTGCCAGCAGCCCTCGGACAGTTGAAAAACTGTTTTTT

v_gene: TRBV6-5
d_gene: TRBD1
j_gene: TRBJ1-1
abundance: .
CDR3aa: CASSPGDSLTEAFF
CDR3nt: TGTGCCAGCAGTCCGGGGGACAGCCTCACTGAAGCTTTCTTT

v_gene: TRBV28
d_gene: TRBD2
j_gene: TRBJ2-3
abundance: few
CDR3aa: CASRGGGTPDTQYF
CDR3nt: TGTGCCAGCAGGGGCGGGGGGACGCCAGATACGCAGTATTTT

v_gene: TRBV12-5
d_gene: TRBD1
j_gene: TRBJ1-1
abundance: .
CDR3aa: CASLTGADTEAFF
CDR3nt: TGTGCTAGCCTTACAGGGGCAGACACTGAAGCTTTCTTT

v_gene: TRBV7-9
d_gene: .
j_gene: TRBJ1-2
abundance: .
CDR3aa: CASSRSRDFYGYTF
CDR3nt: TGTGCCAGCAGCCGCTCCCGGGACTTCTATGGCTACACCTTC

v_gene: TRBV7-6
d_gene: .
j_gene: TRBJ2-7
abundance: .
CDR3aa: CASSLAGAGDEQYF
CDR3nt: TGTGCCAGCAGCTTAGCGGGGGCGGGGGACGAGCAGTACTTC

v_gene: TRBV28
d_gene: TRBD1
j_gene: TRBJ1-1
abundance: .
CDR3aa: CASSLERQGAPPPAFF
CDR3nt: TGTGCCAGCAGTTTGGAGAGACAGGGGGCGCCCCCCCCAGCTTTCTTT